This TCR beta chain was profiled in a study of cytomegalovirus exposure and HLA in healthy donors. Broader study findings: TCR beta sequences reportedly predicted most subjects' HLA-A and HLA-B alleles accurately. TCR beta sequences numbering over 15,000 were associated with HLA alleles at 0.05 false discovery rate in a later analysis. Cytomegalovirus association was assigned to more than 150 TCR beta chains.

PCR primers comprised 60 Vbeta and 13 Jbeta primers. Repertoires were generated with immunoSEQ multiplex PCR, while TCRdb's copy carries only in-frame clones and drops some. Reported are under 150,000 clones; the ten largest clones contain 1.5% to 1.7%. With respect to this clone: Its antigen is as yet unknown.

The CDR3 has 14 amino acids. Trimming took 1 base from V and 3 from J; bases not matched to a gene: 3. Germline V gene data show CDR1 as SEHNR and CDR2 as FQNEAQ (reference sequence). The receptor was derived from a woman in her 40s in good health and CMV-seronegative. The chain carries TRBV7-9 and TRBJ2-7; the match to TRBD2 covers 7 bases. The material sequenced was PBMCs. The CDR3 loop is CASSLGAGNYEQYV. CDR3 DNA: TGTGCCAGCAGCTTAGGAGCGGGAAACTACGAGCAGTACGTC.